Below are 30 T cell receptor beta chains sequenced from a single sample in a study of blood T cells in healthy people across ages. For the second PCR, which ran for about 6 to 11 cycles, a sample-barcoded 5' primer and a J-beta primer mix were used. Via MiXCR, TCRdb re-called the 5' RACE reads, giving one row per CDR3 protein. The repertoire includes 500,000 to 700,000 distinct CDR3 sequences, less than 35% of them detected once, and about 15% sits in the top ten. Sample: blood. The receptors shown here come from a woman of 80 years or more in good health.

This clonotype was counted at least ten times. The chain combines TRBV7-6 with TRBJ2-3; 7 bases align to TRBD1. J gave up 0 bases and V 4 bases, and 13 bases lay outside the gene matches. CDR3 length: 18 residues. Germline CDR1 reads SGHVS; CDR2 reads FNYEAQ. CDR3 loop: CASSSRAPGGTSTDTQYF. CDR3 coding DNA: TGTGCCAGCAGCTCAAGGGCGCCAGGGGGTACTAGCACAGATACGCAGTATTTT.

Remarks on this clonotype: The CDR3 ends on some other residue instead of the conserved phenylalanine or tryptophan, so this is likely a read error. The rearrangement uses TRBV20-1 and TRBJ2-3; a weak D match, TRBD2 (5 bases). The germline V gene has CDR1 DFQATT and CDR2 SNEGSKA (reference sequence). This CDR3 is 12 amino acids long. The germline V and J ends were trimmed by 1 base and 6 bases, with 8 bases remaining between them. CDR3 nucleotide sequence: TGCAGTGCTAGAGTTTCGGGGGATACGCAGTATTGT. Its translation is CSARVSGDTQYC.

This clonotype was counted ten times or more. This chain connects TRBV6-5 to TRBJ1-1; the D gene is possibly TRBD1 (5 bases). Germline CDR1 is MNHEY and CDR2 is SVGAGI. Between the trimmed V and J ends, which lost 9 bases and 0 bases, there was a span of 20 bases. The CDR3 runs 16 residues. In DNA, the CDR3 is TGTGCCAGTTACCGGGACGGCGCTCTTTTGAACACTGAAGCTTTCTTT. Encoded protein: CASYRDGALLNTEAFF.

The CDR3 DNA reads TGCAGTGCTCCGGACAGGGACACCTACGAGCAGTACTTC. It codes for CSAPDRDTYEQYF. The chain has TRBV20-1 and TRBJ2-4; 8 bases match TRBD1. The J call may not be correct, given that the DNA end is closer to TRBJ2-7. The CDR3 length is 13 residues. Germline-derived CDR1 and CDR2 are DFQATT and SNEGSKA (reference sequence).

This clonotype has a count of ten or more. J is TRBJ2-7 and V is TRBV4-1; D remains unclear. This CDR3 has 15 residues. Trimming took 1 base from V and 0 from J, leaving 10 bases between them. The germline gives CDR1 MGHRA, CDR2 YSYEKL. The CDR3 coding sequence is TGCGCCAGCAGCCAAGTTTTGGGGTCCTCCTACGAGCAGTACTTC. It yields the protein CASSQVLGSSYEQYF.

This clonotype was observed at least ten times. V and J are TRBV20-1 and TRBJ2-5, with D tentatively TRBD1 or TRBD2 (6 bases each). CDR1 and CDR2 from the germline V gene are DFQATT and SNEGSKA (reference sequence). CDR3 size: 13 residues. V shed 4 bases and J shed 4 bases, with 13 bases lying between them. The CDR3 bases are TGCAGTGCTAAAGGGGGGCGTGGAGAGACCCAGTACTTC. Its translation is CSAKGGRGETQYF.

This clonotype was detected ten times or more. The chain links TRBV5-1 to TRBJ2-5; 10 positions match TRBD1. This CDR3 has 13 residues. J lost 5 bases, V lost 5 bases, and 3 bases had no gene match. Germline V lookup: CDR1 SGHRS, CDR2 YFSETQ. The CDR3 DNA follows: TGCGCCAGCAGGACAGGGGGCAGCGAGACCCAGTACTTC. Its protein is CASRTGGSETQYF.

This clonotype has at least ten counts. The rearrangement links TRBV6-6 to TRBJ2-3, with 9 bases identical to TRBD1. The ends lost 5 bases at V and 6 bases at J; junction bases unmatched: 6. Per the germline V gene, CDR1 is MNHNY and CDR2 is SVGAGI (reference sequence). The CDR3 consists of 14 residues. CDR3: CASSPDRGRDTQYF. The CDR3 DNA sequence: TGTGCCAGCAGTCCCGACAGGGGGAGGGATACGCAGTATTTT.

The chain joins TRBV5-6 to TRBJ1-2; D ambiguous. This CDR3 spans 14 amino acids. The V gene lost 2 bases and the J gene lost 2 bases, with 10 bases spanning the gap. The germline CDR1 and CDR2 sequences are SGHDT and YYEEEE. In nucleotides, the CDR3 is TGTGCCAGCAGCTTAATCGGGCTGAACTATGGCTACACCTTC. This codes for CASSLIGLNYGYTF. Full variable domain (outside the CDR3, taken from reference TRBV5-6 and TRBJ1-2): DAGVTQSPTHLIKTRGQQVTLRCSPKSGHDTVSWYQQALGQGPQFIFQYYEEEERQRGNFPDRFSGHQFPNYSSELNVNALLLGDSALYLCASSLIGLNYGYTFGSGTRLTVV.

This clonotype was counted between two and nine times. This sequence joins TRBV20-1 and TRBJ1-5, with D maybe TRBD1 (5 bases). Trimming took off 3 bases at V and 6 bases at J, with 18 bases between the two ends. The germline gives CDR1 DFQATT, CDR2 SNEGSKA (reference sequence). The CDR3 extends over 15 amino acids. CDR3 DNA: TGCAGTGCTAGGAGGCGGGGTCGGGGGGGTCAGCCCCAGCATTTT. Translation: CSARRRGRGGQPQHF.

The chain links TRBV4-2 to TRBJ2-1; 7 nucleotides match TRBD2. The germline CDR1 and CDR2 sequences are LGHNA and YNFKEQ. V gave up 6 bases and J gave up 3 bases; unmatched junction bases: 2. The CDR3 extends over 13 amino acids. CDR3 bases: TGTGCCAGCAGACGGGAGGTCTACAATGAGCAGTTCTTC. This sequence encodes CASRREVYNEQFF.

This chain uses TRBV20-1 with TRBJ2-3; D might be TRBD1 or TRBD2, each matching 5 bases. This CDR3 has 15 amino acids. The V end lost 6 bases, the J end lost 3 bases, and 19 bases lay between the germline ends. Germline CDR1 DFQATT, CDR2 SNEGSKA (reference sequence). CDR3 sequence reads: CSADSWQGGTDTQYF. The CDR3 region has the DNA TGCAGTGCCGACAGTTGGCAGGGCGGGACAGATACGCAGTATTTT.

To note about this clonotype: A much more abundant neighbour one base away suggests this may be a read error. CDR3 nucleotides: TGCAGTGCTGGCAGGGCGGGGGGGACAACAGATACGCAGTATTTT. It yields the protein CSAGRAGGTTDTQYF. V gene TRBV20-1 combines with J gene TRBJ2-3, with 9 bases aligning to TRBD2. V was clipped by 5 bases and J by 3 bases; unmatched bases: 9. The CDR3 is made up of 15 amino acids. Germline-derived CDR1 and CDR2 are DFQATT and SNEGSKA (reference sequence).

As concerns this clonotype: This may be a read error: a much more frequent sequence differs by one nucleotide. V is TRBV6-1 and J is TRBJ2-5, with D possibly called TRBD1 or TRBD2 (6 bases each). V lost 7 bases to trimming and J lost 5 bases, with 17 bases between them. The germline V gene has CDR1 MNHNS and CDR2 SASEGT. The CDR3 is 14 amino acids. CDR3 nucleotides: TGTGCCAGCAACGGGGGCCTACGTGGGGAGACCCAGTACTTC. It encodes CASNGGLRGETQYF.

The chain has TRBV3-1 and TRBJ1-2; a possible D gene is TRBD1 (5 bases). There are 15 residues in the CDR3. The germline gives CDR1 LGHDT, CDR2 YNNKEL (reference sequence). Trimming removed 1 base from V and 5 bases from J, with 14 bases in between. The CDR3 reads CASSQVTAGQYGYTF. The CDR3 coding sequence is TGTGCCAGCAGCCAAGTTACGGCAGGGCAGTATGGCTACACCTTC.

A note on this clonotype: A read error is possible here, since a much larger clone lies one base away. V is TRBV30 and J is TRBJ2-1; D remains unclear. CDR3 length equals 11 residues. The V end lost 2 bases, the J end lost 8 bases, and 7 bases lay between the germline ends. The germline gives CDR1 GTSNPN, CDR2 SVGIG (reference sequence). The CDR3 DNA is TGTGCCTGGAGTAAACGTGATGAGCAGTTCTTC. Protein: CAWSKRDEQFF.

This clonotype was seen only a few times. The chain recombines TRBV12-3 or TRBV12-4 with TRBJ2-7; 15 positions agree with TRBD2. The CDR3 sequence is 16 residues long. After removal of 6 bases from V and 7 bases from J, the junction contained 10 bases not matched to a gene. The CDR3, as DNA: TGTGCCAGCAGCCACTGGACTAGCGGGGGGGATAATGAGCAGTACTTC. The encoded protein is CASSHWTSGGDNEQYF.

This clonotype was observed many times. The chain employs TRBV5-1 and TRBJ2-6; possibly TRBD2 for D (5 bases). V lost 1 base and J 4 bases, leaving 9 bases between the germline ends. This CDR3 comprises 15 residues. The germline gives CDR1 SGHRS, CDR2 YFSETQ. The chain's CDR3 is CASSLRGPGANVLTF. CDR3 in DNA: TGCGCCAGCAGCTTGCGGGGTCCCGGGGCCAACGTCCTGACTTTC.

This clonotype was counted at least ten times. The genes are TRBV5-1 and TRBJ1-3; no reliable D call. Germline CDR1 SGHRS, CDR2 YFSETQ. V lost 0 bases to trimming and J lost 0 bases, with 10 bases between them. The CDR3 extends over 16 amino acids. This chain's CDR3 is CASSLEVAGSGNTIYF. For the CDR3, the DNA is TGCGCCAGCAGCTTGGAGGTCGCCGGCTCTGGAAACACCATATATTTT.

On this clonotype: The missing conserved phenylalanine or tryptophan at the end of this CDR3 makes a read error likely. This chain joins TRBV5-4 and TRBJ2-7; weak D call: TRBD2 (6 bases). The CDR3 sequence is 15 residues long. Trimming removed 4 bases at V and 3 bases at J, with 17 bases between. Germline CDR1 is SGHNT and CDR2 is YYREEE (reference sequence). The CDR3 sequence is CASSLGDGGFYEQYL. The DNA of the CDR3 is TGTGCCAGCAGCCTGGGGGACGGGGGATTCTACGAGCAGTACTTA.

This clonotype was counted a few times. The V call is TRBV5-1, the J call TRBJ2-2; TRBD1 matches 8 bases. Germline assignment: CDR1 SGHRS and CDR2 YFSETQ. V dropped 6 bases and J dropped 0; count of bases not matched to a gene: 4. The CDR3 runs to 15 residues. The CDR3 region has the DNA TGCGCCAGCAAGGTGGGACAGGCGAACACCGGGGAGCTGTTTTTT. Amino acid sequence: CASKVGQANTGELFF.

This clonotype was counted many times. The chain has TRBV12-3 or TRBV12-4 and TRBJ1-6; TRBD1 is a possible D gene (6 bases). The CDR3 has 15 amino acids. V was trimmed by 2 bases and J by 4 bases, leaving 9 bases between them. CDR3 in DNA: TGTGCCAGCAGTTTAAGTGGGACATATAATTCACCCCTCCACTTT. It specifies CASSLSGTYNSPLHF.

In regard to this clonotype: A much larger clone differs by one base, so this may be a read error. This chain joins TRBV3-1 and TRBJ2-1, with a possible D match to TRBD2 (6 bases). Germline V gives CDR1 LGHDT, CDR2 YNNKEL (reference sequence). Trimming removed 1 base at V and 13 bases at J, with 23 bases between. The CDR3 totals 16 residues. The CDR3 protein is CASSQGLAHNRETQFF. The CDR3 bases are TGTGCCAGCAGCCAAGGGCTAGCTCACAACCGGGAGACCCAGTTCTTC.

This clonotype has ten or more counts. The chain links TRBV6-2 or TRBV6-3 to TRBJ2-5; D call uncertain. CDR1 is MNHEY and CDR2 is SVGEGT in the germline V gene. The CDR3 runs to 13 residues. The V gene lost 6 bases and the J gene lost 1 base, with 9 bases spanning the gap. The CDR3 sequence is CASRGYPQETQYF. Written as DNA, the CDR3 is TGTGCCAGCAGGGGGTACCCCCAAGAGACCCAGTACTTC.

This clonotype was seen ten or more times. The chain links TRBV5-1 to TRBJ2-7, with D uncertain. Trimming removed 4 bases at V and 6 bases at J, with 20 bases between. The CDR3 contains 15 residues. Germline values: CDR1 SGHRS, CDR2 YFSETQ. The CDR3 DNA reads TGCGCCAGCAGCCCGGTAGTGAGCCCCGAGAGCGAGCAGTACTTC. This codes for CASSPVVSPESEQYF.

This clonotype was observed at least ten times. The CDR3 bases are TGCGCCAGCAGCCAAGATATCGGACAGGGGAGACAGCCCCAGCATTTT. Residues: CASSQDIGQGRQPQHF. The rearrangement joins TRBV4-3 to TRBJ1-5; 9 bases line up with TRBD1. The CDR3 loop spans 16 amino acids. Trimming cost V 0 bases and J 7 bases; bases outside gene matches: 7. Germline values: CDR1 LGHNA, CDR2 YSLEER.

In nucleotides, the CDR3 is TGTGCCAGCAGCCCCCTACCGGGACAGTCCTACGAGCAGTACTTC. It codes for CASSPLPGQSYEQYF. The V gene is TRBV7-6, the J gene TRBJ2-7; 7 bases are a match to TRBD1. The ends lost 5 bases at V and 1 base at J; junction bases unmatched: 8. Germline V gene lookup returns CDR1 SGHVS and CDR2 FNYEAQ. The CDR3 contains 15 residues. Variable domain in full (rest from reference TRBV7-6 and TRBJ2-7): GAGVSQSPRYKVTKRGQDVALRCDPISGHVSLYWYRQALGQGPEFLTYFNYEAQQDKSGLPNDRFSAERPEGSISTLTIQRTEQRDSAMYRCASSPLPGQSYEQYFGPGTRLTVT.

This clonotype was detected only a few times. Just one base apart from a much larger clone, this may be a read error. J is TRBJ2-1 and V is TRBV15, with D tentatively TRBD1 or TRBD2 (6 bases each). The ends were cut back, 3 bases at V and 2 bases at J, with 20 bases in the middle. The CDR3 length is 18 residues. CDR1 is LNHNV, CDR2 YYDKDF, per germline (reference sequence). As DNA, the CDR3 is TGTGCCACCAGCAGCCCTGGGGGGCTCCCCAACCCCTACAATGAGCAGTTCTTC. Its translation is CATSSPGGLPNPYNEQFF.

J is TRBJ1-5 and V is TRBV7-2; no clear D. CDR1 and CDR2 (germline): SGHTA, FQGNSA. The ends were cut back, 0 bases at V and 3 bases at J, with 9 bases in the middle. This CDR3 has 15 residues. This CDR3 is CTSSLAWGSNQPQHF. CDR3 sequence (DNA): TGTACCAGCAGCTTAGCGTGGGGTTCCAATCAGCCCCAGCATTTT.

At least ten counts were recorded for this clonotype. The chain has TRBV7-6 and TRBJ2-3, with 9 nucleotides matching TRBD2. The V gene's germline CDR1 is SGHVS and CDR2 FNYEAQ. The trim removed 5 bases at V and 0 bases at J, leaving 6 bases unmatched. The CDR3 is made up of 16 amino acids. The CDR3 DNA follows: TGTGCCAGCAGCCCCTTAGCGGGGGCTAGCACAGATACGCAGTATTTT. Protein product: CASSPLAGASTDTQYF. The full variable domain, completed using reference TRBV7-6 and TRBJ2-3, is GAGVSQSPRYKVTKRGQDVALRCDPISGHVSLYWYRQALGQGPEFLTYFNYEAQQDKSGLPNDRFSAERPEGSISTLTIQRTEQRDSAMYRCASSPLAGASTDTQYFGPGTRLTVL.